Following are 26 T cell receptor beta chains from one sample sequenced in a study of T cells in localized non-small cell lung cancer (dated by TCRdb to 2018 to 2020). Library construction relied on the immunoSEQ multiplex PCR assay. Entries here come from immuneACCESS through TCRdb and include only in-frame sequences with V and J called. Some clones fail to appear in such tables; in the studies checked, an unresolved V gene covers under half of the shortfall, and the cause of the remainder is unknown. The sample table contains about 6,800 clones; only one count was recorded for around 45% of them. The top ten clones comprise 7% to 8% of the sample. Here the sequenced sample was lung tumor tissue, taken before any cancer treatment. The origin of the receptors is a man aged 35 to 69 with stage III lung adenocarcinoma.

This chain connects TRBV19 to TRBJ2-3; D remains unclear. The CDR3 is 14 residues long. Trimming took off 1 base at V and 2 bases at J, with 7 bases between the two ends. Germline CDR1 reads LNHDA; CDR2 reads SQIVND (reference sequence). CDR3 coding DNA: TGTGCCAGTAGTATAGTGGGGTCCACAGATACGCAGTATTTT. As protein: CASSIVGSTDTQYF.

The chain combines TRBV29-1 with TRBJ1-3, with 8 bases fitting TRBD1. The CDR3 totals 17 residues. Losses at the gene ends were 0 bases for V and 8 bases for J; bases not matched to a gene: 15. CDR1 is SQVTM, CDR2 ANQGSEA, per germline. This CDR3 is CSVEEGWAGGARDTIYF. The CDR3 DNA is TGCAGCGTTGAAGAAGGCTGGGCAGGGGGCGCGAGAGACACCATATATTTT.

This clone is classed as medium-sized. The gene calls are TRBV30 and TRBJ2-7, with 7 bases fitting TRBD1. J was trimmed by 2 bases and V by 2 bases; bases with no gene match: 3. Germline CDR1 reads GTSNPN; CDR2 reads SVGIG (reference sequence). This CDR3 comprises 13 residues. DNA of the CDR3: TGTGCCTGGAGTCAGGGGGTGACCTACGAGCAGTACTTC. Amino acid sequence: CAWSQGVTYEQYF.

The rearrangement links TRBV19 to TRBJ1-1; no definite D call. The CDR3 sequence is 14 residues long. Trimming removed 3 bases from V and 0 bases from J, with 8 bases in between. Germline V CDR1 and CDR2: LNHDA, SQIVND (reference sequence). The CDR3 DNA sequence: TGTGCCAGTAGTATGAAAAGCCTGAACACTGAAGCTTTCTTT. This translates into CASSMKSLNTEAFF.

The V and J genes are TRBV18 and TRBJ2-7; tentative D call: TRBD1 (6 bases). This CDR3 has 14 amino acids. The V gene lost 3 bases and the J gene lost 6 bases, with 15 bases spanning the gap. Germline assignment: CDR1 KGHSH and CDR2 LQKENI. CDR3 amino acids: CASSPLVQGREQYF. The CDR3 DNA sequence: TGTGCCAGCTCACCCCTCGTACAGGGACGCGAGCAGTACTTC.

V is TRBV19 and J is TRBJ2-1; 7 nucleotides match TRBD2. With 5 bases clipped from V and 0 bases from J, the junction kept 4 bases outside the gene matches. Germline lookup yields CDR1 LNHDA and CDR2 SQIVND (reference sequence). This CDR3 region has 15 residues. The CDR3 DNA reads as TGTGCCAGTAGTTCTCTAGCGGACTCCTACAATGAGCAGTTCTTC. Amino acids: CASSSLADSYNEQFF.

This clone was observed a single time. The V call is TRBV6-8, the J call TRBJ2-1; no clear D gene. The CDR3 has 13 residues. Germline CDR1 is MNHGY and CDR2 is SAAAGT. Trimming stripped 5 bases from V and 10 bases from J, with 15 bases between. The CDR3 protein is CASSATEEGEQFF. Here the CDR3 DNA reads TGTGCCAGCAGTGCCACAGAGGAAGGGGAGCAGTTCTTC.

This CDR3 is CASSPTGRAGTDTQYF. The CDR3, as DNA: TGTGCCAGCTCACCAACGGGCAGGGCTGGCACAGATACGCAGTATTTT. The genes are TRBV18 and TRBJ2-3; the D gene is possibly TRBD1 (5 bases). In germline, CDR1 is KGHSH, CDR2 LQKENI. V shed 2 bases and J shed 1 base, with 13 bases lying between them. The CDR3 runs to 16 residues.

By share, this clone counts as medium-sized. The V gene is TRBV11-3, the J gene TRBJ1-1; TRBD1 matches 7 bases. The CDR3 is 15 amino acids. The germline CDR1 and CDR2 sequences are SGHNT and YENEEA. The V segment lost 5 bases and the J segment 1 base; nucleotides outside the gene matches: 7. The CDR3 DNA reads TGTGCCAGCAGCCTTACGGGACAGCCGAACACTGAAGCTTTCTTT. Encoded protein: CASSLTGQPNTEAFF. Filled out from reference TRBV11-3 and TRBJ1-1, the complete variable domain reads EAGVVQSPRYKIIEKKQPVAFWCNPISGHNTLYWYLQNLGQGPELLIRYENEEAVDDSQLPKDRFSAERLKGVDSTLKIQPAELGDSAVYLCASSLTGQPNTEAFFGQGTRLTVV.

This sequence joins TRBV5-1 and TRBJ1-4; possible D gene TRBD1, 5 bases. Deletions cut 3 bases from V and 3 bases from J, with 12 bases between. In germline, CDR1 is SGHRS, CDR2 YFSETQ. CDR3 length equals 15 residues. The CDR3 DNA sequence: TGCGCCAGCAGCTACGACAGCTTCTCTAATGAAAAACTGTTTTTT. This gives the protein CASSYDSFSNEKLFF.

By share of the sample, this clone is medium-sized. V is TRBV11-3 and J is TRBJ2-2; D not certain. Trimming took off 1 base at V and 4 bases at J, with 13 bases between the two ends. The CDR3 consists of 16 residues. CDR1 and CDR2 (germline): SGHNT, YENEEA. The CDR3 protein is CASSLGSLIGTGELFF. In DNA, the CDR3 is TGTGCCAGCAGCTTAGGCAGTTTAATTGGCACCGGGGAGCTGTTTTTT.

The CDR3 region is CASSPGSYGYTF. CDR3 sequence (DNA): TGTGCCAGCAGCCCCGGGTCCTATGGCTACACCTTC. The chain couples TRBV14 to TRBJ1-2, with D hard to call. V gave up 4 bases and J gave up 4 bases, with 7 bases separating them. The CDR3 has 12 residues. From germline, CDR1 is SGHDN and CDR2 FVKESK.

This clone is labeled medium-sized. The chain is built from TRBV6-1 and TRBJ2-7; tentative D call: TRBD1 (6 bases). In germline, CDR1 is MNHNS, CDR2 SASEGT. The CDR3 covers 15 residues. Trimming removed 1 base at V and 3 bases at J, with 13 bases between. The CDR3 is CASSEGPDSNYEQYF. For the CDR3, the DNA is TGTGCCAGCAGTGAAGGGCCGGACAGCAACTACGAGCAGTACTTC.

This sequence joins TRBV29-1 and TRBJ2-3; D not resolved. This CDR3 contains 15 residues. The V end lost 5 bases, the J end lost 0 bases, and 15 bases lay between the germline ends. The germline CDR1 and CDR2 sequences are SQVTM and ANQGSEA. The CDR3 is CSVHSMTGSTDTQYF. CDR3 sequence (DNA): TGCAGCGTTCATTCGATGACTGGAAGCACAGATACGCAGTATTTT.

This clone has more than one count but fewer than ten. The CDR3 loop is CASASMPGGAGVLEQYF. Written as DNA, the CDR3 is TGTGCCAGCGCCTCCATGCCAGGGGGGGCCGGCGTATTGGAGCAGTACTTC. The V call is TRBV18, the J call TRBJ2-7; D could derive from TRBD1 or TRBD2 (7 bases each). CDR1 is KGHSH, CDR2 LQKENI, per germline. V lost 8 bases to trimming and J lost 7 bases, with 30 bases between them. The CDR3 loop spans 17 amino acids.

Only one count was recorded for this clone. The chain combines TRBV19 with TRBJ1-5, with 7 nucleotides matching TRBD1. Germline CDR1 and CDR2: LNHDA and SQIVND (reference sequence). V lost 7 bases to trimming and J lost 5 bases; unmatched junction nucleotides: 8. There are 14 residues in the CDR3. The CDR3 region is CASTTIDRDQPQHF. The CDR3 nucleotides read TGTGCCAGTACCACAATCGACAGGGATCAGCCCCAGCATTTT.

The CDR3 loop reads CAWSTSQETQYF. The CDR3 region has the DNA TGTGCCTGGAGTACCAGCCAAGAGACCCAGTACTTC. V usage is TRBV30 and J usage is TRBJ2-5; D remains ambiguous. The V gene's germline CDR1 is GTSNPN and CDR2 SVGIG (reference sequence). CDR3 length: 12 amino acids. V lost 2 bases to trimming and J lost 1 base, with 5 bases between them.

This clone has only a few counts. V gene TRBV14 combines with J gene TRBJ2-1; no reliable D call. The CDR3 runs 13 residues. The germline V and J ends were trimmed by 1 base and 9 bases, with 10 bases remaining between them. The germline V gene encodes CDR1 SGHDN and CDR2 FVKESK. DNA of the CDR3: TGTGCCAGCAGCCAAGGGGCCCGAGGTGAGCAGTTCTTC. It encodes CASSQGARGEQFF.

The V call is TRBV28, the J call TRBJ2-1, with 9 positions matching TRBD1. The V gene's germline CDR1 is MDHEN and CDR2 SYDVKM. There are 15 residues in the CDR3. The ends lost 3 bases at V and 8 bases at J; junction bases unmatched: 8. CDR3 amino acids: CASSFPGQGSDEQFF. For the CDR3, the DNA is TGTGCCAGCAGTTTCCCTGGACAGGGGTCCGATGAGCAGTTCTTC.

This clone was observed a single time. This rearrangement joins TRBV19 to TRBJ2-2; D is unresolved. There are 14 residues in the CDR3. The V gene lost 5 bases and the J gene lost 0 bases, with 7 bases spanning the gap. Germline values: CDR1 LNHDA, CDR2 SQIVND (reference sequence). The CDR3 reads CASSQESNTGELFF. The CDR3 DNA is TGTGCCAGTAGTCAGGAATCGAACACCGGGGAGCTGTTTTTT.

This clone was counted a single time. J is TRBJ2-2 and V is TRBV19, with a possible D match to TRBD2 (5 bases). V lost 10 bases to trimming and J lost 3 bases, with 18 bases between them. Germline-derived CDR1 and CDR2 are LNHDA and SQIVND (reference sequence). The CDR3 extends over 15 amino acids. The CDR3 reads CATRSGGLYTGELFF. In DNA form, the CDR3 reads TGTGCCACCCGATCAGGAGGCTTATACACCGGGGAGCTGTTTTTT.

This clone was seen more than once but under ten times. The V and J genes are TRBV10-3 and TRBJ2-5; tentative D call: TRBD1 (5 bases). The ends were cut back, 10 bases at V and 0 bases at J, with 15 bases in the middle. The germline gives CDR1 ENHRY, CDR2 SYGVKD. The CDR3 is 14 residues long. The CDR3 here is CATWVGAHQETQYF. The CDR3 nucleotides read TGTGCCACCTGGGTAGGGGCGCACCAAGAGACCCAGTACTTC.

The V call is TRBV11-3, the J call TRBJ1-3; 7 bases align to TRBD1. Germline values: CDR1 SGHNT, CDR2 YENEEA. CDR3 length: 14 residues. V lost 6 bases, J lost 3 bases, and 5 bases stayed unmatched. CDR3 region: CASRDGTDGNTIYF. The CDR3 nucleotides are TGTGCCAGCAGGGACGGGACAGATGGAAACACCATATATTTT. The complete variable domain, with remaining parts taken from reference TRBV11-3 and TRBJ1-3, reads EAGVVQSPRYKIIEKKQPVAFWCNPISGHNTLYWYLQNLGQGPELLIRYENEEAVDDSQLPKDRFSAERLKGVDSTLKIQPAELGDSAVYLCASRDGTDGNTIYFGEGSWLTVV.

This CDR3 is CASSPGTGGFEQYF. Here the CDR3 DNA reads TGTGCCAGTAGTCCCGGGACAGGGGGTTTCGAGCAGTACTTC. The chain is built from TRBV19 and TRBJ2-7, with TRBD1 matching 11 bases. The trim removed 5 bases at V and 6 bases at J, leaving 6 bases unmatched. There are 14 residues in the CDR3. Germline V gives CDR1 LNHDA, CDR2 SQIVND (reference sequence).

This clone was seen only a few times. This chain connects TRBV6-8 to TRBJ2-3, with 12 nucleotides matching TRBD2. This CDR3 has 15 residues. V lost 6 bases, J lost 0 bases, and 1 base stayed unmatched. Per germline, CDR1 MNHGY and CDR2 SAAAGT. The CDR3 here is CASRTSGGSTDTQYF. CDR3 in DNA: TGTGCCAGCAGGACTAGCGGGGGCAGCACAGATACGCAGTATTTT.

The rearrangement joins TRBV18 to TRBJ2-3, with D maybe TRBD2 (6 bases). Germline CDR1 KGHSH, CDR2 LQKENI. The CDR3 is made up of 15 amino acids. The V gene lost 3 bases and the J gene lost 2 bases, with 12 bases spanning the gap. CDR3 region: CASSPRDFPTDTQYF. The DNA of the CDR3 is TGTGCCAGCTCACCCAGGGACTTTCCCACAGATACGCAGTATTTT.